Listed here are 20 T cell receptor beta chains from one sample, sequenced in a study of identical twins. TCRdb used MiXCR to reprocess the 5' RACE reads, holding one entry per CDR3 protein. The sample has about 200,000 distinct CDR3 sequences, about 10% seen once. Specimen: memory T cells sorted from blood. Receptor source: a man between 45 and 60 years old in good health.

This clonotype has a single count. The chain combines TRBV20-1 with TRBJ1-4; TRBD1 agrees at 7 bases. Germline V gene data show CDR1 as DFQATT and CDR2 as SNEGSKA (reference sequence). V gave up 5 bases and J gave up 4 bases; unmatched junction bases: 10. The CDR3 totals 15 residues. CDR3 sequence reads: CSAGPPGQRNEKLFF. The CDR3 nucleotides read TGCAGTGCTGGACCCCCGGGACAGCGTAATGAAAAACTGTTTTTT.

This chain connects TRBV7-2 to TRBJ2-1; D is possibly TRBD2 (5 bases). Trimming removed 1 base from V and 0 bases from J, with 13 bases in between. The germline CDR1 and CDR2 sequences are SGHTA and FQGNSA. There are 17 residues in the CDR3. CDR3 region: CASSLVKKRRSYNEQFF. The DNA for the CDR3 is TGTGCCAGCAGCTTAGTAAAAAAGCGGCGCTCCTACAATGAGCAGTTCTTC.

In this sample, this clonotype turned up many times. The rearrangement uses TRBV15 and TRBJ1-1; D uncertain. Between the trimmed V and J ends, which lost 0 bases and 4 bases, there was a span of 6 bases. The CDR3 consists of 13 residues. The germline gives CDR1 LNHNV, CDR2 YYDKDF (reference sequence). The DNA of the CDR3 is TGTGCCACCAGCAGAGATGATCGCACTGAAGCTTTCTTT. Protein: CATSRDDRTEAFF. The full variable domain, rest sourced from reference TRBV15 and TRBJ1-1, is DAMVIQNPRYQVTQFGKPVTLSCSQTLNHNVMYWYQQKSSQAPKLLFHYYDKDFNNEADTPDNFQSRRPNTSFCFLDIRSPGLGDTAMYLCATSRDDRTEAFFGQGTRLTVV.

There are a few counts of this clonotype. The CDR3 nucleotides are TGCAGCACAAGGGACAGGAGCTCCTACGAGCAGTACTTC. This translates into CSTRDRSSYEQYF. This sequence joins TRBV29-1 and TRBJ2-7; 8 positions agree with TRBD1. Germline loops: CDR1 SQVTM, CDR2 ANQGSEA. The CDR3 runs to 13 residues. V lost 8 bases to trimming and J lost 0 bases; unmatched junction nucleotides: 6.

This chain uses TRBV20-1 with TRBJ2-1; TRBD2 matches at 10 bases. Germline CDR1 DFQATT, CDR2 SNEGSKA (reference sequence). The CDR3 has 14 residues. The V and J ends lost 3 bases and 4 bases, in that order; junction bases with no gene match: 3. In DNA, the CDR3 is TGCAGTGCTAGTCCTAGCGGGAGTTACAATGAGCAGTTCTTC. This gives the protein CSASPSGSYNEQFF.

The CDR3 loop reads CASSQDDRGTDTQYF. The CDR3 bases are TGCGCCAGCAGCCAAGACGACAGGGGTACAGATACGCAGTATTTT. The chain is built from TRBV4-1 and TRBJ2-3, with 8 bases identical to TRBD1. CDR3 length: 15 residues. Unmatched junction bases numbered 2, after V lost 0 bases and J lost 3 bases. Germline V gives CDR1 MGHRA, CDR2 YSYEKL.

This clonotype was found a few times. CDR3 loop: CASSVSQHTDTQYF. The CDR3 nucleotides are TGTGCCAGCAGCGTTTCCCAGCACACAGATACGCAGTATTTT. This chain links TRBV9 with TRBJ2-3; D call uncertain. The germline V gene encodes CDR1 SGDLS and CDR2 YYNGEE. The length of the CDR3 is 14 residues. With 2 bases removed from V and 2 bases from J, the gap between germline ends came to 9 bases.

This clonotype appeared many times. The chain couples TRBV7-6 to TRBJ2-7; TRBD1 aligns across 7 bases. Germline values: CDR1 SGHVS, CDR2 FNYEAQ. The CDR3 consists of 14 residues. J lost 7 bases, V lost 5 bases, and 11 bases had no gene match. Written as DNA, the CDR3 is TGTGCCAGCAGCCCTAGAAGACAGGGAAGAGAGCAGTACTTC. It is translated as CASSPRRQGREQYF.

This clonotype was counted many times. The rearrangement uses TRBV12-3 or TRBV12-4 and TRBJ2-1, with 9 bases fitting TRBD2. CDR3 length: 15 amino acids. With 2 bases clipped from V and 7 bases from J, the junction kept 6 bases outside the gene matches. The CDR3 is CASSLSRLAGNEQFF. In nucleotides, the CDR3 is TGTGCCAGCAGTTTATCGAGGCTAGCGGGGAATGAGCAGTTCTTC.

This clonotype was recorded many times. The chain recombines TRBV7-2 with TRBJ2-3, with a possible D match to TRBD2 (7 bases). V gave up 1 base and J gave up 0 bases, with 11 bases separating them. The CDR3 is made up of 16 amino acids. Germline assignment: CDR1 SGHTA and CDR2 FQGNSA. For the CDR3, the DNA is TGTGCCAGCAGCTTAGACCGGGGGGCGAGCACAGATACGCAGTATTTT. The encoded protein is CASSLDRGASTDTQYF.

This clonotype occurred many times. J is TRBJ2-7 and V is TRBV7-8; 7 bases map to TRBD2. Germline trimming cut 5 bases from V and 4 bases from J; bases unmatched to any gene: 8. The CDR3 runs 14 residues. Germline CDR1 reads SGHVS; CDR2 reads FQNEAQ. CDR3 coding DNA: TGTGCCAGCAGCGCGAGGGACTACCCTTACGAGCAGTACTTC. The encoded protein is CASSARDYPYEQYF. Using reference TRBV7-8 and TRBJ2-7 for the parts outside the CDR3, the full variable domain is GAGVSQSPRYKVAKRGQDVALRCDPISGHVSLFWYQQALGQGPEFLTYFQNEAQLDKSGLPSDRFFAERPEGSVSTLKIQRTQQEDSAVYLCASSARDYPYEQYFGPGTRLTVT.

This clonotype was counted many times. The chain is built from TRBV4-1 and TRBJ2-3; D possibly corresponds to TRBD1 (6 bases). Germline lookup yields CDR1 MGHRA and CDR2 YSYEKL. V lost 4 bases to trimming and J lost 14 bases, with 19 bases between them. The CDR3 is made up of 13 amino acids. The CDR3 nucleotides are TGCGCCAGCAGCCCCCTAGGCCTCAGGGGATGGTATTTT. Its translation is CASSPLGLRGWYF.

This clonotype has at least ten counts. The genes are TRBV10-3 and TRBJ1-5; tentatively, D is TRBD1 (6 bases). V was pared by 5 bases and J by 4 bases, with 12 bases between. The CDR3 is 14 amino acids. The germline CDR1 and CDR2 sequences are ENHRY and SYGVKD. The CDR3 spells CAISQGNGNQPQHF. CDR3 sequence (DNA): TGTGCCATCAGTCAGGGGAACGGTAATCAGCCCCAGCATTTT.

Only a few counts were recorded for this clonotype. The rearrangement links TRBV30 to TRBJ2-3, with D perhaps matching TRBD1 (6 bases). CDR1 is GTSNPN and CDR2 is SVGIG in the germline V gene (reference sequence). V dropped 3 bases and J dropped 4 bases, with 14 bases sitting between them. The CDR3 sequence is 14 residues long. The CDR3, as DNA: TGTGCCTGGAGCCCAGGGGATCCACCAGATACGCAGTATTTT. Its translation is CAWSPGDPPDTQYF.

The chain joins TRBV7-9 to TRBJ2-4; possible D gene TRBD2, 6 bases. Trimming cost V 5 bases and J 0 bases, with 14 bases left between them. The CDR3 length is 16 residues. Germline CDR1 is SEHNR and CDR2 is FQNEAQ (reference sequence). CDR3 protein: CASSPTGLLAKNIQYF. In nucleotides, the CDR3 is TGTGCCAGCAGCCCCACGGGACTCCTAGCCAAAAACATTCAGTACTTC.

This clonotype was detected ten times or more. This chain uses TRBV27 with TRBJ2-7; 10 nucleotides agree with TRBD1. V lost 0 bases and J lost 2; bases outside the gene matches: 10. CDR3 size: 18 residues. Germline V gene data show CDR1 as MNHEY and CDR2 as SMNVEV (reference sequence). The CDR3 coding sequence is TGTGCCAGCAGTTTATCGTGGGGACAGGGGCCGCGGACCTACGAGCAGTACTTC. Translated: CASSLSWGQGPRTYEQYF.

The CDR3 nucleotides read TGTGCCAGCAGCTCACCAGGAAATCAGCCCCAGCATTTT. It codes for CASSSPGNQPQHF. This chain links TRBV27 with TRBJ1-5; D gene uncertain. The germline V gene has CDR1 MNHEY and CDR2 SMNVEV (reference sequence). This CDR3 region has 13 residues. Between the trimmed V and J ends, which lost 6 bases and 4 bases, there was a span of 10 bases.

In this sample, this clonotype turned up a few times. V gene TRBV15 combines with J gene TRBJ2-1; TRBD2 matches 8 bases. This CDR3 region has 15 residues. Germline V gene lookup returns CDR1 LNHNV and CDR2 YYDKDF (reference sequence). Losses at the gene ends were 0 bases for V and 8 bases for J; bases not matched to a gene: 6. The CDR3 nucleotides read TGTGCCACCAGCAGAGAAGGGGCGGGAGGATATGAGCAGTTCTTC. It encodes CATSREGAGGYEQFF.

The chain couples TRBV20-1 to TRBJ1-5, with TRBD1 matching over 7 bases. From germline, CDR1 is DFQATT and CDR2 SNEGSKA (reference sequence). CDR3 length: 14 amino acids. V was clipped by 4 bases and J by 3 bases; unmatched bases: 6. The CDR3 DNA is TGCAGTGCTATTTTCGGGACAGTCAATCAGCCCCAGCATTTT. Protein product: CSAIFGTVNQPQHF.

Many counts were recorded for this clonotype. The chain joins TRBV9 to TRBJ2-7, with 10 positions matching TRBD1. This CDR3 has 14 residues. Losses at the gene ends were 4 bases for V and 2 bases for J; bases not matched to a gene: 3. Per the germline V gene, CDR1 is SGDLS and CDR2 is YYNGEE. The chain's CDR3 is CASSTGQGAYEQYF. The CDR3 DNA follows: TGTGCCAGCAGCACAGGACAGGGGGCCTACGAGCAGTACTTC. Based on the CDR3 plus reference TRBV9 and TRBJ2-7, the full variable domain is DSGVTQTPKHLITATGQRVTLRCSPRSGDLSVYWYQQSLDQGLQFLIQYYNGEERAKGNILERFSAQQFPDLHSELNLSSLELGDSALYFCASSTGQGAYEQYFGPGTRLTVT.